The entry that follows covers one T cell receptor (beta chain) sequence. The specificity of this receptor is unknown. It has no much larger one-base neighbor in the sample; base qualities were not kept. This sample was included in a study of cytomegalovirus exposure and HLA in healthy donors (dated by TCRdb to about 2017). In terms of the full investigation: According to an earlier analysis of around 600 of the donors, about 179 million T cells yielded some 120 million unique TCR beta sequences and 276 Gb of sequence data. An early release covering roughly 600 HLA-typed donors comprised 300 to 350 gigabases of sequencing data and approximately 85 million unique TCR sequences. Of the 300 to 500 genotyped donors, 65% to 90% were placed in the genetic ancestry cluster associated with self-reported Caucasian donors. The aim of the study was to test whether cataloging public T cell receptors could identify signatures of past pathogen exposure. The study profiled the T cell repertoires of 500 to 800 subjects by immunosequencing and related them to cytomegalovirus serostatus. Besides the first cohort of 550 to 750 subjects, a separate validation cohort made up of 120 or so different subjects was used. To predict cytomegalovirus infection status, the study brought together high-throughput TCR immunosequencing, statistical association of individual TCRs with disease status, and machine learning. A later analysis re-examined previously published TCR beta repertoires from about 670 donors and added high-resolution HLA genotyping to investigate patterns of TCR occurrence. Rather than using new phenotypic data, the later analysis identified candidate immune exposures from TCR beta sequences and from how often those sequences occurred across donors. An earlier analysis of several hundred of the donors used high-throughput TCR beta sequencing to judge whether each TCR beta V gene segment behaved as functional or pseudogenic. Donor age, sex, ethnicity and CMV serostatus were compiled alongside the repertoire data. Genome-wide SNP genotypes for about 55% of the roughly 670 donors were used in a later genetic analysis, which treated that subset as a discovery cohort. Every discovery cohort repertoire had been produced on one sequencing platform. Class I and class II HLA loci were covered by the typing at four-digit resolution. Typing coverage varied by locus: roughly 620-630 donors for A, B, C, DRB1 and DQB1; roughly 500 for DQA1; around 570 for DPA1; about 450 for DPB1. A few DR-DQ haplotypes were treated as single units for association and clustering because of strong linkage in the cohort. Among approximately 370 genotyped donors of the cohort, an average of around 250,000 unique TCR beta nucleotide sequences was sequenced per donor, of which about 20% were non-productive.

The CDR3 contains 14 residues, cysteine and phenylalanine counted. The only DNA kept is the CDR3, 42 bases in frame from the first base. Trimming takes 3 bases off V and 7 bases off J; junction bases not matched to a gene: 8. For CDR1 and CDR2, the germline V gene lists SGHDT and YYEEEE. The paper as a whole reports these results and caveats: In the study, some 180 TCR beta chains were listed as associated with cytomegalovirus. In a later analysis, most CMV-associated TCR beta chains were found to appear HLA-restricted, with HLA associations seemingly driven largely by CMV exposure. In a later analysis, the rate of TCR association differed among HLA loci, with DRB1 alleles having the most associated TCRs and HLA-C alleles having the fewest. Immune exposure information for the cohort was limited to CMV serostatus. An earlier analysis of some 560 of the donors showed that most TCR beta V segments appeared in productive rearrangements either about 87% or about 30% of the time, which broadly matched IMGT annotations. Most TCR sequences were observed very rarely across donors, whereas some public TCRs were present in many individuals. Because some donors lacked HLA typing at each locus, the association tests relied only on the typed subset. At a false discovery rate of 0.05, a later analysis linked about 16,000 TCR beta sequences to specific HLA alleles. The classifier was reported to diagnose cytomegalovirus status with high specificity and sensitivity in both the original and validation cohorts. Correlated functional status among segregating V segments might reflect linkage disequilibrium, but an unknown experimental factor could not be ruled out. The authors suggested that the approach could potentially be extended to other disease states and immunological phenotypes. In a later genetic analysis, a missense DCLRE1C variant was associated with V-gene and J-gene trimming of TCR beta chains, and the association was replicated in an independent cohort. A further reported finding was that TCR beta sequences accurately predicted the HLA-A and HLA-B alleles for most subjects in the first cohort. Only TCR beta chains were sequenced in this cohort, and the absence of alpha or paired-chain data limited detectable features. Roughly uniform sequencing depth across donors was assumed in presence/absence analyses, although this assumption may not hold. The 87-base-pair reads could not distinguish some IMGT-functional V segments, including TRBV6-2 and TRBV6-3, so those segments were excluded. In a later genetic analysis, fewer N-insertions in productive TCRs were reported among donors in an Asian-associated ancestry cluster than the roughly 700-donor mean. Seventeen rarely observed V segments, including chromosome 9 orphons, were excluded from the earlier analysis of some 590 of the donors because counts were too low. A few of the identified cytomegalovirus-associated TCR beta chains were confirmed in vitro to be specific for cytomegalovirus antigens. When HLA alleles, especially DR and DQ, strongly co-occurred, TCR associations were difficult to assign to individual alleles. A later analysis found that HLA-associated TCR beta chains were more clonally expanded and had lower generation probabilities than equally common non-associated chains. A group of highly shared sequence variants was considered likely to be a technical artifact of the sequencing pipeline. In a later analysis, several top co-occurrence clusters were reported to appear linked to parvovirus B19, influenza, CMV and Epstein-Barr virus.

Library creation used the immunoSEQ multiplex PCR assay. For the multiplex PCR, a mixture combining 60 forward primers for TCR Vbeta segments and 13 reverse primers for TCR Jbeta segments was used. A multiplex PCR assay on genomic DNA amplified the CDR3 region of rearranged TCR beta genes. On the Illumina HiSeq System, the amplified TCR beta libraries were sequenced as 87-base-pair reads. Per the original workflow: In a later analysis, tens of millions of unique TCR beta chains were counted across the roughly 610 repertoires, and approximately 11 million of these chains were shared by at least two donors. Raw reads were error-corrected and collapsed into unique sequences by a nearest-neighbor algorithm in which closely related sequences were merged to remove PCR and sequencing errors. CDR3 sequences were aligned to IMGT reference sequences to assign V, D and J gene segments. For a sequence to be retained, a match of at least six nucleotides was required to both a V gene segment and a J gene segment. A rearrangement counted as productive if the CDR3 had no stop codons and remained in frame with V and J, and every other rearrangement counted as non-productive. CDR3 was defined by IMGT convention, running from the second conserved V-encoded cysteine to the conserved J-encoded phenylalanine. The earlier analysis of some 550 of the donors excluded any sequence lacking an unambiguous match to a single V gene segment. In an earlier analysis of more than 500 of the donors, a V segment was called functional when productive rearrangements were above 56.7%, and segregating when the standard deviation between donors exceeded 5%. To diagnose cytomegalovirus status from the catalog of TCR beta chain sequences, a statistical classification framework was built. In a later analysis, TCR nucleotide sequences were compared against IMGT/GENE-DB human TR gene sequences so that V and J genes could be assigned. A later analysis assigned CDR3 sequences and most-parsimonious VDJ recombination scenarios with the TCRdist pipeline. A later analysis defined each TCR beta chain by its CDR3 amino acid sequence plus V-gene family, and excluded reads lacking a unique V-gene family. A later analysis removed 450 to 600 highly shared, low-generation-probability nucleotide sequences to deal with suspected cross-contamination and a sequencing artifact. For each public chain, a later analysis derived a clonal expansion index from normalized ranks of inferred template counts within each repertoire. Generation probabilities in a later analysis came from a VDJ recombination model fitted to out-of-frame rearrangements, and those results were checked against IGoR. In a later analysis, TCR-TCR, TCR-HLA and TCR-CMV co-occurrence was scored with hypergeometric tests, and a repertoire-size bias correction was applied to TCR pairs. A later analysis estimated false discovery rates by permuting HLA or CMV assignments 20 times. In a later analysis, co-occurring TCRs were grouped using DBSCAN, with TCRdist sequence similarity added in when clustering inside HLA-allele-positive subsets. Co-occurrence clustering excluded repertoires with fewer than 30,000 or more than 120,000 public chains, plus five with anomalous nucleotide sharing. TCRdb retrieved this table from immuneACCESS and kept in-frame rearrangements only. Not all clones are present; in checked studies, unresolved V genes account for under half, and no reason is known for the remainder. D and trimming come from the DNA, and the V and J calls and clone size come from that table. The sample includes over 75,000 clones, with 60% to 85% observed a single time. The top ten constitute 16% of the sample.

The cohort was made up of 650 to 700 healthy bone marrow donors. At the time of sampling, every cohort member was nominally healthy, though immune exposures that went unrecorded were likely present. The donor tested CMV seropositive, placing the donor among the 310 or so seropositive members of the cohort. A peripheral blood sample was collected from each donor, and TCR beta sequencing was performed on peripheral blood mononuclear cells. The Qiagen DNeasy Blood Extraction Kit was used to extract genomic DNA from the blood cell samples. The rearranged chain carries TRBV5-6 and TRBJ2-5; TRBD1 fits 8 bases in the junction. This clonotype originated in a man in his 60s in good health and CMV-seropositive. Sequenced input: PBMCs. The encoded CDR3 is CASSSLDRVGTQYF. The DNA is as follows: TGTGCCAGCAGCTCCCTGGACAGGGTGGGGACCCAGTACTTC.